A few counts support the clone carrying this TCR beta chain. The CDR3 covers 17 residues. Germline V gene data show CDR1 as MNHEY and CDR2 as SVGEGT. Trimming left V 5 bases short and J 0 bases short, with 14 bases between. TCRdb re-derived calls from the reads in MiXCR, one entry per CDR3 protein. Altogether 290,000 or so distinct CDR3 sequences are present, roughly 26% being singletons, with the ten largest covering approximately 15%. The data are from a study of T cell repertoires in cytomegalovirus infection. The clonotype originates from a human donor in good health (CMV status not recorded). Some clones in this sample may be carry-over from other donors' samples. The chain joins TRBV6-2 or TRBV6-3 to TRBJ2-6; D might be TRBD2 (5 bases). Specimen: PBMCs. In nucleotides, the CDR3 is TGTGCCAGCAGTAATCCGACTGGGAGCTCTGGGGCCAACGTCCTGACTTTC. Translated: CASSNPTGSSGANVLTF.